This TCR beta chain comes out of a study of T cells in Graves' hyperthyroidism and ophthalmopathy. Study-wide points: With a median lead of roughly 6.8 months before onset, the model predicted ophthalmopathy.

Authors of the study amplified TCR beta CDR3 regions from RNA transcripts. TCR CDR3 regions were first amplified by RT-PCR with HTBI primers. TCRdb re-called the multiplex PCR reads with MiXCR, one entry per CDR3 protein. The sample consists of about 760,000 distinct CDR3 sequences, 35% of them appearing once. This clonotype was picked up many times. Antigen: not known. The CDR3 is 15 amino acids. V lost 0 bases to trimming and J lost 3 bases, with 12 bases between them. The germline CDR1 and CDR2 sequences are SGHNT and YYREEE (reference sequence). V is TRBV5-4 and J is TRBJ1-2; D might be TRBD1 (6 bases). This clonotype was sampled from a woman aged 40 to 55 with Graves' hyperthyroidism. The sample consisted of blood. CDR3 in amino acids: CASSLVPGADYGYTF. DNA of the CDR3: TGTGCCAGCAGCTTGGTTCCGGGGGCGGACTATGGCTACACCTTC.